This entry lists 5 T cell receptor beta chains sequenced from one sample in a study of cytomegalovirus exposure and HLA in healthy donors. The PCR made use of 60 Vbeta and 13 Jbeta primers. Some clones are missing from TCRdb's copy, which holds only in-frame ones; the method was immunoSEQ multiplex PCR. This sample has a few hundred thousand clones, with 80% found just once. The sequenced sample consisted of PBMCs. The receptor set was obtained from a girl aged 2 to 10 in good health and CMV-seronegative.

This sequence joins TRBV7-9 and TRBJ2-4; the D gene is possibly TRBD1 (7 bases). Trimming left V 1 base short and J 0 bases short, with 13 bases between. Germline values: CDR1 SEHNR, CDR2 FQNEAQ (reference sequence). The CDR3 covers 17 residues. The CDR3 protein is CASSLGGGTVAKNIQYF. DNA for the CDR3: TGTGCCAGCAGCTTAGGTGGGGGGACAGTAGCCAAAAACATTCAGTACTTC.

The table lists this clone with a few counts. The V gene is TRBV2, the J gene TRBJ2-1; D possibly corresponds to TRBD2 (7 bases). Germline-derived CDR1 and CDR2 are SNHLY and FYNNEI. V lost 7 bases and J 3 bases, leaving 13 bases between the germline ends. The CDR3 has 14 amino acids. The DNA for the CDR3 is TGTGCCAGCATGGCGGGGGCCGACTACAATGAGCAGTTCTTC. Its translation is CASMAGADYNEQFF.

This clone occurred once. One end of the junction does not line up with germline, which may come from a read error. This same CDR3 is encoded by further DNA sequences in the sample. The rearrangement links TRBV5-1 to TRBJ2-1; weak D call: TRBD1 (5 bases). CDR3 length: 15 residues. Germline V gene sequence: CDR1 SGHRS, CDR2 YFSETQ. CDR3 loop: CASSPARTTYNEQFF. DNA for the CDR3: TGCGCCAGCAGCCCCGCGCGGACAACCTACAACGAGCAGTTCTTC.

This rearrangement joins TRBV13 to TRBJ2-7, with a tentative D call TRBD1 (5 bases). The V end was cut by 4 bases, the J end by 3 bases, with 10 bases between. Germline V lookup: CDR1 PRHDT, CDR2 FYEKMQ (reference sequence). This CDR3 region has 13 residues. The DNA of the CDR3 is TGTGCCAGCAGCTGGGCAGGGATCTACGAGCAGTACTTC. It is translated as CASSWAGIYEQYF. The complete variable domain, with remaining parts taken from reference TRBV13 and TRBJ2-7, reads AAGVIQSPRHLIKEKRETATLKCYPIPRHDTVYWYQQGPGQDPQFLISFYEKMQSDKGSIPDRFSAQQFSDYHSELNMSSLELGDSALYFCASSWAGIYEQYFGPGTRLTVT.

This sequence joins TRBV29-1 and TRBJ1-1; the match to TRBD1 covers 8 bases. This CDR3 spans 12 amino acids. Germline V gene lookup returns CDR1 SQVTM and CDR2 ANQGSEA. V lost 6 bases and J lost 4; bases outside the gene matches: 4. CDR3 nucleotide sequence: TGCAGCGTCCACGACAGGGGCACTGAAGCTTTCTTT. Amino acid sequence: CSVHDRGTEAFF.